The 25 T cell receptor beta chains presented below share a single source sample, sequenced in a study of T-cell reconstitution after alpha-beta-depleted transplantation in children (dated by TCRdb to between 2015 and 2016). This specimen's treatment or condition label, interpreted: allogeneic hematopoietic cell transplantation with graft depleted of TCRalphabeta T cells and CD19 B cells. Libraries came from PCR. The instrument given in TCRdb is Illumina HiSeq 2500. To normalize quantification of the TCRbeta repertoire, the TCR libraries were built with molecular barcoding that relied on unique molecular identifiers. TCRdb reprocessing: public reads trimmed at Q25 with fastp, clones called with MiXCR, in-frame beta chains kept. Each record represents a unique CDR3 protein, reported with the most common genes and DNA among its rows. Across this sample there are about 490,000 distinct CDR3 sequences, with roughly a tenth seen only once. The biggest ten clones account for about 2% of the sample.

The sample in question was PBMCs, obtained before TCRalphabeta/CD19-depleted stem cell transplant. The source is a child aged 2 to 15 with inherited bone marrow failure, due to receive a stem cell transplant.

This clonotype was counted many times. The chain carries TRBV20-1 and TRBJ1-4, with D possibly TRBD1 on 5 matching bases. The CDR3 extends over 14 amino acids. The germline gives CDR1 DFQATT, CDR2 SNEGSKA (reference sequence). V was pared by 6 bases and J by 5 bases, with 16 bases between. Here the CDR3 DNA reads TGCAGTGCCAAACGGACATTGGGAAATGAAAAACTGTTTTTT. Its translation is CSAKRTLGNEKLFF.

This clonotype appeared a few times. V usage is TRBV12-3 or TRBV12-4 and J usage is TRBJ1-1; no clear D. Trimming pared 4 bases from V and 1 base from J, leaving 10 bases between. The CDR3 runs 14 residues. CDR3 DNA: TGTGCCAGCAGTTGGGGAATTCGGAACACTGAAGCTTTCTTT. It specifies CASSWGIRNTEAFF.

The V and J genes are TRBV30 and TRBJ2-1; the D is unclear. Germline V CDR1 and CDR2: GTSNPN, SVGIG (reference sequence). This CDR3 is 16 amino acids long. Trimming removed 0 bases from V and 4 bases from J, with 16 bases in between. CDR3 nucleotide sequence: TGTGCCTGGAGTGTTTTAGTGGCGGTAGAGTACAATGAGCAGTTCTTC. Its protein is CAWSVLVAVEYNEQFF.

V gene TRBV27 combines with J gene TRBJ2-7; D is tentatively TRBD1 or TRBD2 (5 bases each). This CDR3 contains 13 residues. CDR1 is MNHEY, CDR2 SMNVEV, per germline (reference sequence). The V end was cut by 8 bases, the J end by 5 bases, with 16 bases between. This CDR3 reads CASRPGTRDEQYF. Written as DNA, the CDR3 is TGTGCCAGCCGACCCGGGACGCGAGACGAGCAGTACTTC.

The rearrangement links TRBV4-3 to TRBJ2-7, with a tentative D call TRBD1 (5 bases). Germline V gene data show CDR1 as LGHNA and CDR2 as YSLEER. This CDR3 has 12 amino acids. V was trimmed by 1 base and J by 5 bases, leaving 6 bases between them. Here the CDR3 DNA reads TGCGCCAGCAGCCAAGGCAGGGACGAGCAGTACTTC. It specifies CASSQGRDEQYF.

This clonotype was seen at least ten times. The chain employs TRBV5-4 and TRBJ2-3; maybe TRBD2 (6 bases). With 0 bases removed from V and 3 bases from J, the gap between germline ends came to 14 bases. CDR3 length equals 16 residues. Germline assignment: CDR1 SGHNT and CDR2 YYREEE (reference sequence). The CDR3: CASSLAEGRGTDTQYF. For the CDR3, the DNA is TGTGCCAGCAGCTTGGCGGAGGGCAGAGGGACAGATACGCAGTATTTT. The whole variable domain, filled in from reference TRBV5-4 and TRBJ2-3, reads ETGVTQSPTHLIKTRGQQVTLRCSSQSGHNTVSWYQQALGQGPQFIFQYYREEENGRGNFPPRFSGLQFPNYSSELNVNALELDDSALYLCASSLAEGRGTDTQYFGPGTRLTVL.

This clonotype was counted ten times or more. A read error may account for a junction end that differs from germline. This chain links TRBV7-7 with TRBJ1-2; 7 bases line up with TRBD1. The CDR3 covers 16 residues. The V gene's germline CDR1 is SSHAT and CDR2 FNYEAQ (reference sequence). For the CDR3, the DNA is TGTGCTAGCAGTGCGAACGGACAGGCAAAAAAGGATGGCTACACCTTC. This encodes CASSANGQAKKDGYTF.

In the case of this clonotype: A clone one base away is much larger, so this may be a read error. The chain recombines TRBV7-8 with TRBJ2-2; TRBD2 matches 9 bases. Germline V gene data show CDR1 as SGHVS and CDR2 as FQNEAQ. The CDR3 loop spans 14 amino acids. CDR3 in amino acids: CAGLAGWNTGDLFF. CDR3 nucleotide sequence: TGTGCAGGGCTAGCGGGATGGAACACCGGGGACCTGTTTTTT.

The chain is built from TRBV6-1 and TRBJ1-1, with 7 bases aligning to TRBD1. Germline V gene lookup returns CDR1 MNHNS and CDR2 SASEGT. CDR3 size: 14 residues. J lost 1 base, V lost 11 bases, and 10 bases had no gene match. As DNA, the CDR3 is TGTGCCGGAATTGACAGGGCCGCGAACACTGAAGCTTTCTTT. It codes for CAGIDRAANTEAFF.

This clonotype has ten or more counts. This CDR3 reads CASSERPKPSYEQYF. CDR3 bases: TGTGCCAGCAGCGAACGGCCGAAGCCCTCCTACGAGCAGTACTTC. The gene calls are TRBV6-2 or TRBV6-3 and TRBJ2-7; D is undetermined. Per the germline V gene, CDR1 is MNHEY and CDR2 is SVGEGT. Trimming took 6 bases from V and 0 from J, leaving 15 bases between them. CDR3 length: 15 amino acids.

In its sample, this clonotype was seen many times. The V call is TRBV20-1, the J call TRBJ2-5; the match to TRBD2 covers 10 bases. This CDR3 is 13 amino acids long. V dropped 5 bases and J dropped 0; count of bases not matched to a gene: 0. In germline, CDR1 is DFQATT, CDR2 SNEGSKA (reference sequence). The CDR3 sequence is CSAGLADQETQYF. Written as DNA, the CDR3 is TGCAGTGCTGGACTAGCGGACCAAGAGACCCAGTACTTC.

This clonotype was observed many times. The rearrangement links TRBV21-1 to TRBJ2-7; the table's D call, TRBD1, was not checked against the DNA. TRBV21-1 is a listed pseudogene. The CDR3 extends over 14 amino acids. The CDR3 here is CASIFPGQPYEQYF. As DNA, the CDR3 is TGTGCCAGCATCTTTCCGGGACAGCCCTACGAGCAGTACTTC.

This clonotype came up many times. This sequence joins TRBV28 and TRBJ2-7; D is unresolved. With 3 bases removed from V and 0 bases from J, the gap between germline ends came to 6 bases. The CDR3 runs to 13 residues. Germline assignment: CDR1 MDHEN and CDR2 SYDVKM. The CDR3 is CASSLTYSYEQYF. The CDR3 DNA reads as TGTGCCAGCAGTTTGACGTACTCCTACGAGCAGTACTTC.

This clonotype was observed a handful of times. The chain carries TRBV6-5 and TRBJ1-6, with a possible D match to TRBD1 (5 bases). Germline assignment: CDR1 MNHEY and CDR2 SVGAGI. The CDR3 loop spans 17 amino acids. The V and J ends lost 2 bases and 4 bases respectively, with 15 bases between them. The CDR3 is CASSYETAGTYNSPLHF. Written as DNA, the CDR3 is TGTGCCAGCAGTTACGAGACTGCGGGGACTTATAATTCACCCCTCCACTTT.

There are many counts of this clonotype. The chain couples TRBV12-3 or TRBV12-4 to TRBJ1-2; D is uncertain. V lost 3 bases to trimming and J lost 4 bases, with 9 bases between them. CDR3 size: 13 residues. The CDR3 DNA reads as TGTGCCAGCAGTTTTACGCCACGCTATGGCTACACCTTC. Its protein is CASSFTPRYGYTF.

This clonotype was counted only a few times. The chain employs TRBV12-3 or TRBV12-4 and TRBJ2-1; no clear D. The CDR3 is 14 amino acids. V was cut by 0 bases and J by 8 bases, with 11 bases left in between. Here the CDR3 DNA reads TGTGCCAGCAGTTTAGCCCTTTTGGTCGATGAGCAGTTCTTC. Protein sequence: CASSLALLVDEQFF.

This clonotype was recorded at least ten times. J is TRBJ1-2 and V is TRBV6-2 or TRBV6-3; D is uncertain. The germline V gene encodes CDR1 MNHEY and CDR2 SVGEGT. The CDR3 covers 13 residues. V gave up 2 bases and J gave up 2 bases, with 6 bases separating them. Here the CDR3 DNA reads TGTGCCAGCAGTTACCGGGAAAACTATGGCTACACCTTC. It specifies CASSYRENYGYTF.

This clonotype was picked up many times. V and J are TRBV4-3 and TRBJ2-7; D is unresolved. Germline V gives CDR1 LGHNA, CDR2 YSLEER. CDR3 length: 14 residues. V was shortened by 0 bases and J by 3 bases, with 9 bases between the two germline ends. CDR3 amino acids: CASSQDPDIYEQYF. The CDR3 bases are TGCGCCAGCAGCCAAGATCCCGACATCTACGAGCAGTACTTC.

The sample holds many counts of this clonotype. The rearrangement joins TRBV27 to TRBJ2-5, with TRBD2 identical over 11 bases. The V gene end was trimmed by 6 bases and the J gene end by 7 bases; junction bases not matched to a gene: 7. Germline-derived CDR1 and CDR2 are MNHEY and SMNVEV (reference sequence). The CDR3 contains 14 residues. The CDR3 nucleotides read TGTGCCAGCAGGACTAGCGGGGCTCCAAGGACCCAGTACTTC. This translates into CASRTSGAPRTQYF.

This clonotype was detected many times. The V gene is TRBV27, the J gene TRBJ2-5; no clear D. Germline V gene sequence: CDR1 MNHEY, CDR2 SMNVEV (reference sequence). Trimming stripped 10 bases from V and 9 bases from J, with 27 bases between. The CDR3 has 15 amino acids. The CDR3 DNA sequence: TGTGCCACCCGGGCGGTTGGGGTTGCCAAGAGACCCCAGTACTTC. Translated: CATRAVGVAKRPQYF.

In its sample, this clonotype was seen many times. The chain joins TRBV4-1 to TRBJ1-1; tentatively, D is TRBD1 (5 bases). The V end lost 8 bases, the J end lost 2 bases, and 21 bases lay between the germline ends. This CDR3 region has 16 residues. Germline CDR1 is MGHRA and CDR2 is YSYEKL. CDR3: CASPGPGRMGNTEAFF. DNA of the CDR3: TGCGCCAGCCCCGGGCCAGGGAGAATGGGTAACACTGAAGCTTTCTTT.

This clonotype occurred many times. The V and J genes are TRBV28 and TRBJ2-7, with D perhaps TRBD1 or TRBD2 (10 bases each). Trimming took 5 bases from V and 4 from J, leaving 27 bases between them. CDR1 MDHEN and CDR2 SYDVKM come from the germline V gene. This CDR3 has 18 amino acids. The CDR3 sequence: CASSGGQGETSGYYEQYF. The CDR3 nucleotides read TGTGCCAGCAGTGGTGGACAGGGGGAGACTAGCGGGTATTACGAGCAGTACTTC. Looking up the rest from reference TRBV28 and TRBJ2-7 gives the full variable domain: DVKVTQSSRYLVKRTGEKVFLECVQDMDHENMFWYRQDPGLGLRLIYFSYDVKMKEKGDIPEGYSVSREKKERFSLILESASTNQTSMYLCASSGGQGETSGYYEQYFGPGTRLTVT.

This clonotype occurred many times. The chain recombines TRBV6-2 or TRBV6-3 with TRBJ1-4, with 8 nucleotides matching TRBD1. Germline CDR1 and CDR2: MNHEY and SVGEGT. The ends lost 6 bases at V and 8 bases at J; junction bases unmatched: 14. The CDR3 sequence is 16 residues long. The CDR3 loop reads CASRTIRTGFGEKLFF. The CDR3 region has the DNA TGTGCCAGCAGAACCATCCGGACAGGGTTCGGCGAAAAACTGTTTTTT.

This clonotype has a count of ten or more. The rearrangement joins TRBV28 to TRBJ2-7; no clear D gene. The V gene lost 5 bases and the J gene lost 3 bases, with 11 bases spanning the gap. The length of the CDR3 is 13 residues. CDR1 is MDHEN, CDR2 SYDVKM, per germline. CDR3 in DNA: TGTGCCAGCAGTCCCGTATTGGGCTACGAGCAGTACTTC. Its translation: CASSPVLGYEQYF.

The table lists this clonotype with many counts. This chain connects TRBV7-2 to TRBJ2-2, with a weak D call TRBD1 (5 bases). V was pared by 1 base and J by 1 base, with 13 bases between. Germline loops: CDR1 SGHTA, CDR2 FQGNSA. The CDR3 length is 17 residues. The CDR3 loop is CASSLGVRQGNTGELFF. The CDR3 DNA sequence: TGTGCCAGCAGCTTAGGGGTGAGGCAGGGGAACACCGGGGAGCTGTTTTTT.